The next 30 T cell receptor beta chains were all read from a single sample in a study of vaccination effects on CD4 cells after COVID-19. With approximately 9 days of culture completed, CD4+ T cells were isolated. Two doses of BNT162b2 or mRNA-1273 vaccine were administered to participants. Method: immunoSEQ multiplex PCR; TCRdb's copy keeps in-frame clones and lacks some. The table lists tens of thousands of clones, 74% of them singletons, with 2.2% in the top ten. For these TCRs, the target antigens are not known. Sequenced material: CD4+ T cells from PBMCs cultured without peptide, taken after COVID-19 vaccination. Source of these receptors: a human donor who received a COVID-19 vaccine.

The rearrangement links TRBV5-6 to TRBJ2-4; 7 nucleotides match TRBD1. V shed 4 bases, J shed 3 bases, and the junction held 7 bases outside the gene matches. The V gene's germline CDR1 is SGHDT and CDR2 YYEEEE. The CDR3 runs 15 residues. CDR3 amino acids: CASSIKPGGKNIQYF. The CDR3 bases are TGTGCCAGCAGCATCAAACCAGGGGGCAAAAACATTCAGTACTTC.

The rearrangement uses TRBV28 and TRBJ2-5; unclear D gene. The CDR3 has 12 residues. Germline CDR1 reads MDHEN; CDR2 reads SYDVKM. Trimming stripped 3 bases from V and 14 bases from J, with 16 bases between. The CDR3 here is CASSFTPLPHYF. CDR3 bases: TGTGCCAGCAGTTTTACCCCCCTCCCGCATTACTTC.

This clone has only a few counts. DNA of the CDR3: TGTGCCAGCAGCCTGAATAATTATGGCTACACCTTC. Its translation: CASSLNNYGYTF. The rearrangement joins TRBV28 to TRBJ1-2; D gene unclear. Trimming shortened V by 6 bases and J by 5 bases, and 10 bases separated the two germline ends. Germline values: CDR1 MDHEN, CDR2 SYDVKM. This CDR3 spans 12 amino acids.

This chain connects TRBV30 to TRBJ2-1; D perhaps matches TRBD2 (6 bases). The germline V gene encodes CDR1 GTSNPN and CDR2 SVGIG (reference sequence). This CDR3 has 17 residues. The V and J ends lost 0 bases and 0 bases respectively, with 15 bases between them. CDR3 bases: TGTGCCTGGAGTGTAGAGAGGGGACTTTACTCCTACAATGAGCAGTTCTTC. Encoded protein: CAWSVERGLYSYNEQFF.

The chain uses TRBV14 and TRBJ2-2; 7 bases match TRBD2. Germline V CDR1 and CDR2: SGHDN, FVKESK. The length of the CDR3 is 16 residues. Unmatched junction bases numbered 5, after V lost 1 base and J lost 3 bases. The CDR3 DNA is TGTGCCAGCAGCCAAGGGACTAGAATCTACACCGGGGAGCTGTTTTTT. Translating it yields CASSQGTRIYTGELFF.

The V call is TRBV5-1, the J call TRBJ2-7; the D is unclear. This CDR3 has 12 amino acids. Trimming took off 5 bases at V and 6 bases at J, with 12 bases between the two ends. Germline V gives CDR1 SGHRS, CDR2 YFSETQ. The CDR3 bases are TGCGCCAGCAGAGCCCCCACCGGCGAGCAGTACGTC. It translates to CASRAPTGEQYV.

The rearrangement links TRBV7-2 to TRBJ2-5; D call uncertain. This CDR3 spans 13 amino acids. The ends were cut back, 5 bases at V and 1 base at J, with 8 bases in the middle. Germline V gene lookup returns CDR1 SGHTA and CDR2 FQGNSA. The CDR3 spells CASSPVTQETQYF. CDR3 coding DNA: TGTGCCAGCAGCCCCGTTACCCAAGAGACCCAGTACTTC. The variable domain in full, with the rest retrieved from reference TRBV7-2 and TRBJ2-5, is GAGVSQSPSNKVTEKGKDVELRCDPISGHTALYWYRQSLGQGLEFLIYFQGNSAPDKSGLPSDRFSAERTGGSVSTLTIQRTQQEDSAVYLCASSPVTQETQYFGPGTRLLVL.

V is TRBV5-1 and J is TRBJ1-4; maybe TRBD1 (5 bases). CDR1 and CDR2 from the germline V gene are SGHRS and YFSETQ. The CDR3 has 14 amino acids. Trimming took 7 bases from V and 1 from J, leaving 11 bases between them. Here the CDR3 reads CASGMQGTNEKLFF. As DNA, the CDR3 is TGCGCCAGCGGAATGCAGGGAACTAATGAAAAACTGTTTTTT.

The chain has TRBV5-1 and TRBJ1-5; no definite D call. From germline, CDR1 is SGHRS and CDR2 YFSETQ. V dropped 3 bases and J dropped 0 bases, with 10 bases sitting between them. The CDR3 totals 15 residues. The CDR3 reads CASSSGWGSNQPQHF. Here the CDR3 DNA reads TGCGCCAGCAGCTCCGGCTGGGGTAGCAATCAGCCCCAGCATTTT.

The chain combines TRBV24-1 with TRBJ2-4, with D maybe TRBD2 (5 bases). V dropped 2 bases and J dropped 5 bases, with 9 bases sitting between them. This CDR3 has 14 amino acids. CDR1 and CDR2 from the germline V gene are KGHDR and SFDVKD. In DNA, the CDR3 is TGTGCCACCAGTGATTGGCGGGCCCAAAACATTCAGTACTTC. Translating gives CATSDWRAQNIQYF.

This rearrangement joins TRBV6-5 to TRBJ2-5; 7 nucleotides agree with TRBD2. This CDR3 region has 14 residues. Germline-derived CDR1 and CDR2 are MNHEY and SVGAGI. The V and J ends lost 2 bases and 4 bases, in that order; junction bases with no gene match: 4. The CDR3 here is CASSYPGGGETQYF. In nucleotides, the CDR3 is TGTGCCAGCAGTTACCCGGGGGGTGGAGAGACCCAGTACTTC.

In its sample, this clone was seen once. The chain combines TRBV7-3 with TRBJ2-3; no clear D gene. The V gene lost 1 base and the J gene lost 2 bases, with 10 bases spanning the gap. CDR1 SGHTA and CDR2 FQGTGA come from the germline V gene. This CDR3 has 15 residues. CDR3 amino acids: CASSLNGETTDTQYF. Here the CDR3 DNA reads TGTGCCAGCAGCTTAAATGGGGAAACCACAGATACGCAGTATTTT.

This chain joins TRBV3-1 (or the pseudogene TRBV3-2) and TRBJ1-2; 7 bases agree with TRBD1. Germline V gives CDR1 LGHDT, CDR2 YNNKEL (reference sequence). This CDR3 is built from 15 residues. V lost 3 bases to trimming and J lost 4 bases; unmatched junction nucleotides: 8. CDR3 bases: TGTGCCAGCAGCCAGGGGACAGTAACGGCCTATGGCTACACCTTC. Amino acid sequence: CASSQGTVTAYGYTF.

The genes are TRBV7-9 and TRBJ1-1; TRBD1 agrees at 8 bases. Germline V gene data show CDR1 as SEHNR and CDR2 as FQNEAQ (reference sequence). The CDR3 runs to 12 residues. With 5 bases clipped from V and 10 bases from J, the junction kept 6 bases outside the gene matches. CDR3 nucleotides: TGTGCCAGCAGCAGGACAGGGTACGGAGCTTTCTTT. Protein sequence: CASSRTGYGAFF.

The J gene is TRBJ1-6, the V gene TRBV2; the match to TRBD1 covers 7 bases. The CDR3 length is 13 residues. The V gene's germline CDR1 is SNHLY and CDR2 FYNNEI. V lost 9 bases to trimming and J lost 5 bases; unmatched junction nucleotides: 4. CDR3: CASAGQNNSPLHF. The CDR3 coding sequence is TGTGCCAGTGCGGGACAGAATAATTCACCCCTCCACTTT.

This clone has just a few counts. The chain couples TRBV10-2 to TRBJ1-5, with TRBD1 matching 12 bases. Per the germline V gene, CDR1 is WSHSY and CDR2 is SAAADI. This CDR3 contains 15 residues. The trim removed 5 bases at V and 6 bases at J, leaving 5 bases unmatched. The CDR3 sequence is CASSLGQGASQPQHF. CDR3 nucleotides: TGCGCCAGCAGTCTGGGACAGGGGGCAAGTCAGCCCCAGCATTTT.

V gene TRBV3-1 (or the pseudogene TRBV3-2) combines with J gene TRBJ2-5; 8 nucleotides align to TRBD2. CDR3 size: 15 residues. V lost 2 bases, J lost 7 bases, and 9 bases stayed unmatched. CDR1 is LGHDT and CDR2 is YNNKEL in the germline V gene (reference sequence). DNA for the CDR3: TGTGCCAGCAGCCAAATCGGGGGGGCCTGGGGGACCCAGTACTTC. This sequence encodes CASSQIGGAWGTQYF.

This clone has just a few counts. V usage is TRBV5-1 and J usage is TRBJ2-5; weak D call: TRBD2 (7 bases). V was cut by 5 bases and J by 1 base, with 15 bases left in between. Germline V gene data show CDR1 as SGHRS and CDR2 as YFSETQ. The CDR3 loop spans 15 amino acids. CDR3 protein: CASRSRGGGQETQYF. The CDR3 nucleotides are TGCGCCAGCAGATCCCGGGGAGGGGGCCAAGAGACCCAGTACTTC. Supplemented by reference TRBV5-1 and TRBJ2-5, the full variable domain reads KAGVTQTPRYLIKTRGQQVTLSCSPISGHRSVSWYQQTPGQGLQFLFEYFSETQRNKGNFPGRFSGRQFSNSRSEMNVSTLELGDSALYLCASRSRGGGQETQYFGPGTRLLVL.

V gene TRBV5-1 combines with J gene TRBJ2-5; D tentatively reads TRBD1 or TRBD2 (5 bases each). V was trimmed by 6 bases and J by 5 bases, leaving 17 bases between them. The CDR3 is 14 amino acids. Germline V gene sequence: CDR1 SGHRS, CDR2 YFSETQ. The CDR3 coding sequence is TGCGCCAGCACATCCGGGACGGCGGCCGAGACCCAGTACTTC. Translating gives CASTSGTAAETQYF.

This clone was picked up a small number of times. The chain is built from TRBV19 and TRBJ1-2; unclear D gene. The V gene lost 5 bases and the J gene lost 8 bases, with 18 bases spanning the gap. This CDR3 spans 14 amino acids. Germline assignment: CDR1 LNHDA and CDR2 SQIVND (reference sequence). The CDR3: CASSPGLDGWGYTF. As DNA, the CDR3 is TGTGCCAGTAGTCCCGGGCTGGACGGTTGGGGCTACACCTTC.

This clone came up once. V and J are TRBV10-2 and TRBJ2-7, with D possibly matching TRBD1 (5 bases). There are 12 residues in the CDR3. Germline CDR1 reads WSHSY; CDR2 reads SAAADI. V lost 2 bases to trimming and J lost 9 bases, with 11 bases between them. Written as DNA, the CDR3 is TGCGCCAGCAGTGAGGCAGGGCTAAGGCAGTACGTC. It yields the protein CASSEAGLRQYV.

The chain has TRBV18 and TRBJ1-1; D is unclear. Germline V CDR1 and CDR2: KGHSH, LQKENI. CDR3 length equals 13 residues. V was trimmed by 1 base and J by 3 bases, leaving 6 bases between them. For the CDR3, the DNA is TGTGCCAGCTCACCACAGAAGTACACTGAAGCTTTCTTT. Translated, it gives CASSPQKYTEAFF.

The chain recombines TRBV10-3 with TRBJ2-3, with a possible D match to TRBD2 (6 bases). V gave up 6 bases and J gave up 6 bases, with 16 bases separating them. Per the germline V gene, CDR1 is ENHRY and CDR2 is SYGVKD. The CDR3 contains 14 residues. The CDR3 sequence: CAIRVTSNPDTQYF. CDR3 bases: TGTGCCATCAGGGTCACTAGCAATCCGGATACGCAGTATTTT.

V usage is TRBV12-3 or TRBV12-4 and J usage is TRBJ1-2, with no clear D. V lost 7 bases and J 4 bases, leaving 7 bases between the germline ends. The CDR3 spans 11 residues. The CDR3 DNA reads as TGTGCCAGCACGCGGGGCTATGGCTACACCTTC. This translates into CASTRGYGYTF.

The chain has TRBV6-2 or TRBV6-3 and TRBJ2-5; 9 nucleotides align to TRBD2. Germline CDR1 reads MNHEY; CDR2 reads SVGEGT. V was clipped by 5 bases and J by 5 bases; unmatched bases: 6. The CDR3 runs to 14 residues. The CDR3 DNA is TGTGCCAGCAGTGCCGGGACTAGCACCGAGACCCAGTACTTC. It translates to CASSAGTSTETQYF.

This chain uses TRBV18 with TRBJ1-1; D is perhaps TRBD1 (5 bases). Germline V lookup: CDR1 KGHSH, CDR2 LQKENI. The CDR3 contains 14 residues. V dropped 4 bases and J dropped 0 bases, with 9 bases sitting between them. The CDR3 coding sequence is TGTGCCAGCTCACGGCAGGGTTTGAACACTGAAGCTTTCTTT. It is translated as CASSRQGLNTEAFF.

This clone was found a few times. The J gene is TRBJ2-5, the V gene TRBV29-1; D uncertain. This CDR3 is built from 12 residues. Germline-derived CDR1 and CDR2 are SQVTM and ANQGSEA. V dropped 0 bases and J dropped 5 bases, with 7 bases sitting between them. As DNA, the CDR3 is TGCAGCGTTGAAGAGGCGGAGGAGACCCAGTACTTC. It specifies CSVEEAEETQYF.

V is TRBV19 and J is TRBJ2-2, with D perhaps matching TRBD1 (5 bases). Trimming cost V 4 bases and J 1 base, with 7 bases left between them. There are 14 residues in the CDR3. In germline, CDR1 is LNHDA, CDR2 SQIVND (reference sequence). The CDR3 nucleotides are TGTGCCAGTAGTAAGGGGAAGAACACCGGGGAGCTGTTTTTT. Translation: CASSKGKNTGELFF.

The chain links TRBV5-1 to TRBJ1-4; the D gene is possibly TRBD1 (6 bases). This CDR3 is built from 16 residues. V dropped 5 bases and J dropped 0 bases, with 14 bases sitting between them. Germline CDR1 SGHRS, CDR2 YFSETQ. This CDR3 is CASRQGYTSTNEKLFF. Written as DNA, the CDR3 is TGCGCCAGCAGACAGGGCTATACTTCAACTAATGAAAAACTGTTTTTT.

The chain has TRBV10-3 and TRBJ1-4; D remains unclear. V was clipped by 4 bases and J by 2 bases, with 2 bases between them. This CDR3 has 12 amino acids. CDR1 and CDR2 from the germline V gene are ENHRY and SYGVKD. CDR3 sequence reads: CAISGTNEKLFF. The DNA for the CDR3 is TGTGCCATCAGTGGGACTAATGAAAAACTGTTTTTT.